This TCR beta chain was identified in a study of OX40 agonist ivuxolimab in advanced cancers. With respect to the entire study: Ivuxolimab was an agonistic, fully human IgG2 monoclonal antibody directed against OX40 (CD134), a costimulatory receptor. Intravenous ivuxolimab was administered to patients every 2 weeks at six dose levels: 0.01, 0.1, 0.3, 1.5, 3 and 10 mg/kg. Of the roughly 52 dose-escalation patients, hepatocellular carcinoma was present in approximately 20, melanoma in roughly 15, renal cell carcinoma in 9 and head and neck cancer in 9. A male proportion of almost 85% and a mean age of roughly 58 years, ranging from roughly 23 to 85, were recorded for the dose-escalation cohort. Patients were allowed to have had prior anti-PD-1, anti-PD-L1 or anti-CTLA-4 therapy, and around two fifths of the dose-escalation patients had been treated with checkpoint inhibitors. Three dose-escalation patients achieved partial responses, one with hepatocellular carcinoma and two with cutaneous melanoma. Peripheral TCRbeta sequencing aimed to test whether ivuxolimab altered TCR sequence diversity and caused clonal T-cell expansion. The monotherapy dose-escalation portion (N of about 50 patients) of the phase I ivuxolimab trial is reported in the paper. The paper as a whole reports these results and caveats: The antigen specificity of the clonally expanded peripheral T cells was not determined. Partial responders in the 0.1-3.0 mg/kg groups had among the lowest normalized peripheral clonal expansion, especially among CD8+ T cells. Low levels of normalized T-cell clonal expansion were also seen in some patients who did not respond. At doses of 0.1 to 3.0 mg/kg, clonal expansion of both CD4+ and CD8+ T cells in blood was seen between baseline and week 6. On average, CD8+ T cells showed more expanded clones than CD4+ T cells after ivuxolimab.

Patients with autoimmune disease history or receiving systemic immunosuppression were excluded from the trial. Peripheral blood for TCR sequencing was drawn from every dose cohort at baseline, at cycle 4 day 1 and at cycle 7 day 1. The samples were taken from a phase I, first-in-human, multicenter, open-label dose-escalation trial of ivuxolimab. The trial enrolled adults with locally advanced or metastatic head and neck squamous cell, hepatocellular, melanoma or renal cell carcinoma. Before TCR sequencing, CD4+ T cells and CD8+ T cells from peripheral blood were sorted into separate populations. A word on this clone: The antigen this receptor binds is unknown. Base qualities are not at hand, and no much larger clone is one base apart.

Genomic DNA was extracted from sorted cells for sequencing of the TCRbeta CDR3 region. The immunoSEQ Assay was used to sequence the TCRbeta CDR3 regions. Held by TCRdb, this immuneACCESS table contains in-frame sequences only and omits some clones. Under half of the omission traces to an unresolved V gene where checked; the cause of the rest is unknown. The sample includes 60,000 to 75,000 clones, with roughly 85% observed a single time. The top ten constitute about 1.3% of the sample. Here V drops 2 bases and J drops 2 bases, and the junction holds 1 base not matched to any gene. The CDR3, from cysteine to phenylalanine, totals 16 residues. Just the 48-base CDR3 DNA is kept, in frame starting at base 1. CDR1 is given as SGHDN and CDR2 as FVKESK, both from the germline V gene.

This sequence was found in an adult with an advanced solid tumor such as melanoma, head and neck, liver or kidney cancer. The material sequenced was CD4+ or CD8+ T cells sorted from blood, taken in a trial of the OX40 agonist ivuxolimab. The receptor chain draws on TRBV14 and TRBJ2-5; the junction holds 14 bases that match TRBD2. The CDR3 region reads CASSQWTSGGQETQYF. In nucleotides, the sequence is TGTGCCAGCAGCCAATGGACTAGCGGGGGGCAAGAGACCCAGTACTTC.